Listed here are 21 T cell receptor beta chains from one sample, sequenced in a study of immune characterization of retroperitoneal liposarcoma. TCRdb re-called the PCR reads through MiXCR, storing one row per CDR3 protein. The table shows over 6,500 distinct CDR3 sequences, with around 40% occurring only once. Input material: tumor tissue. The receptor source for this set is a male donor with retroperitoneal liposarcoma.

The chain's CDR3 is CASGRTDTQYF. CDR3 nucleotides: TGTGCTAGTGGCCGGACAGATACGCAGTATTTT. The genes are TRBV12-5 and TRBJ2-3, with D unresolved. V lost 6 bases to trimming and J lost 3 bases, with 4 bases between them. The CDR3 extends over 11 amino acids. Looked up from germline, CDR1 is LGHNT and CDR2 is FRNRAP.

The chain uses TRBV6-1 and TRBJ2-3; D not resolved. Germline V CDR1 and CDR2: MNHNS, SASEGT. This CDR3 has 15 residues. V was clipped by 1 base and J by 0 bases, with 8 bases between them. For the CDR3, the DNA is TGTGCCAGCAGTGAAGAAGATGGGAGCACAGATACGCAGTATTTT. Protein product: CASSEEDGSTDTQYF.

This clonotype was counted a few times. The V call is TRBV6-1, the J call TRBJ2-5; no clear D gene. CDR1 is MNHNS and CDR2 is SASEGT in the germline V gene. The CDR3 length is 14 residues. Trimming took off 2 bases at V and 1 base at J, with 8 bases between the two ends. CDR3 residues: CASSELPVQETQYF. The CDR3 nucleotides read TGTGCCAGCAGTGAACTACCGGTCCAAGAGACCCAGTACTTC.

The CDR3 protein is CASSQNPGPQYF. Here the CDR3 DNA reads TGTGCCAGCAGCCAAAATCCGGGTCCCCAGTACTTC. The chain combines TRBV7-6 with TRBJ2-5; no clear D gene. V was clipped by 5 bases and J by 9 bases, with 13 bases between them. In germline, CDR1 is SGHVS, CDR2 FNYEAQ. This CDR3 spans 12 amino acids.

This clonotype was counted ten times or more. The rearrangement joins TRBV7-2 to TRBJ2-3, with 11 bases matching TRBD2. Germline assignment: CDR1 SGHTA and CDR2 FQGNSA. V shed 5 bases and J 5 bases; nucleotides not matched to a gene: 3. CDR3 length: 14 residues. The CDR3: CASSLGLAGDTQYF. The DNA for the CDR3 is TGTGCCAGCAGCCTTGGACTAGCGGGAGATACGCAGTATTTT.

The sample holds one count of this clonotype. The chain has TRBV10-3 and TRBJ2-1; D is unresolved. Trimming stripped 4 bases from V and 7 bases from J, with 5 bases between. The CDR3 consists of 11 residues. Germline lookup yields CDR1 ENHRY and CDR2 SYGVKD. CDR3 DNA: TGTGCCATCAGTGTGGGAAATGAGCAGTTCTTC. This translates into CAISVGNEQFF.

This clonotype was counted ten times or more. The rearrangement joins TRBV12-3 or TRBV12-4 to TRBJ2-1; 7 bases align to TRBD1. The tail of the sequence fits TRBJ2-7 better, so the J call may be wrong. This CDR3 has 13 residues. The DNA for the CDR3 is TGTGCCAGCAGTTTCCGACAGGGAAGCGAGCAGTACTTC. It yields the protein CASSFRQGSEQYF.

This clonotype has more than one count but fewer than ten. The chain is built from TRBV28 and TRBJ1-4; D perhaps matches TRBD1 (6 bases). Trimming stripped 6 bases from V and 7 bases from J, with 15 bases between. The CDR3 covers 14 residues. The germline CDR1 and CDR2 sequences are MDHEN and SYDVKM. The CDR3 DNA is TGTGCCAGCAGAGGAGGGGGGCTTTTTGAAAAACTGTTTTTT. Translated: CASRGGGLFEKLFF.

This clonotype is medium-sized by share. This chain connects TRBV6-1 to TRBJ2-1; a possible D gene is TRBD1 (5 bases). The CDR3 is 15 residues long. V lost 0 bases and J lost 13, with 19 bases in between. CDR1 MNHNS and CDR2 SASEGT come from the germline V gene. CDR3: CASSEADRYQETQFF. For the CDR3, the DNA is TGTGCCAGCAGTGAAGCTGACAGATACCAAGAGACCCAGTTCTTC.

The rearrangement uses TRBV6-1 and TRBJ2-3; possible D gene TRBD2, 6 bases. CDR1 is MNHNS, CDR2 SASEGT, per germline. V was clipped by 3 bases and J by 4 bases, with 11 bases between them. This CDR3 is 14 amino acids long. This CDR3 reads CASSDRGEADTQYF. In DNA form, the CDR3 reads TGTGCCAGCAGTGACAGAGGGGAGGCAGATACGCAGTATTTT.

V gene TRBV10-1 combines with J gene TRBJ1-4; TRBD1 might be the D (6 bases). The V gene lost 2 bases and the J gene lost 7 bases, with 14 bases spanning the gap. CDR3 length equals 15 residues. Germline lookup yields CDR1 WNHNN and CDR2 SYGVQD (reference sequence). This CDR3 reads CASSERGGCCEKLFF. The DNA for the CDR3 is TGCGCCAGCAGTGAGAGGGGGGGATGCTGTGAAAAACTGTTTTTT.

This rearrangement joins TRBV10-2 to TRBJ2-2; TRBD2 agrees at 8 bases. Germline loops: CDR1 WSHSY, CDR2 SAAADI. The V segment lost 8 bases and the J segment 5 bases; nucleotides outside the gene matches: 10. The CDR3 is made up of 15 amino acids. Written as DNA, the CDR3 is TGCGCCAGCTCCCCACAGGTAGCGGGGACCGGGGAGCTGTTTTTT. It yields the protein CASSPQVAGTGELFF.

The gene calls are TRBV6-1 and TRBJ2-5; 9 bases align to TRBD1. J gave up 7 bases and V 5 bases, and 14 bases lay outside the gene matches. The germline V gene encodes CDR1 MNHNS and CDR2 SASEGT. CDR3 size: 16 residues. The CDR3 sequence is CASSSRDRVGGGTQYF. The DNA for the CDR3 is TGTGCCAGCAGTTCCCGGGACAGGGTAGGAGGCGGGACCCAGTACTTC.

This clonotype came up a few times. This rearrangement joins TRBV10-2 to TRBJ2-1; D gene uncertain. The CDR3 consists of 14 residues. Per germline, CDR1 WSHSY and CDR2 SAAADI. The V gene lost 5 bases and the J gene lost 0 bases, with 8 bases spanning the gap. The CDR3 region is CASSTWGSYNEQFF. The CDR3, as DNA: TGCGCCAGCAGTACGTGGGGCTCCTACAATGAGCAGTTCTTC.

This chain joins TRBV6-1 and TRBJ2-7; unclear D gene. Germline V gene data show CDR1 as MNHNS and CDR2 as SASEGT. The germline V and J ends were trimmed by 5 bases and 2 bases, with 13 bases remaining between them. The CDR3 loop spans 14 amino acids. This CDR3 reads CASSLKLVAYEQYF. CDR3 DNA sequence: TGTGCCAGCAGTTTAAAGCTCGTAGCCTACGAGCAGTACTTC.

This clonotype was found once. The V call is TRBV27, the J call TRBJ2-1; D is ambiguous. Germline V gives CDR1 MNHEY, CDR2 SMNVEV (reference sequence). V was shortened by 10 bases and J by 3 bases, with 13 bases between the two germline ends. The CDR3 is 13 amino acids. The CDR3: CATAAYGYNEQFF. In nucleotides, the CDR3 is TGTGCCACCGCGGCTTACGGCTACAATGAGCAGTTCTTC.

The genes are TRBV7-4 and TRBJ2-5; D possibly corresponds to TRBD1 (5 bases). Matching the DNA end better, TRBJ2-7 makes the J call doubtful. The CDR3 is 15 amino acids. Per germline, CDR1 SGHVT and CDR2 SQSDAQ. The CDR3 DNA follows: TGTGCCAGCAGGCCCCAAACAGGTGCATCCTACGAGCAGTACTTC. Translating gives CASRPQTGASYEQYF.

Only a few counts were recorded for this clonotype. The V call is TRBV6-1, the J call TRBJ2-4; possible D gene TRBD1, 6 bases. This CDR3 contains 14 residues. The germline V and J ends were trimmed by 5 bases and 2 bases, with 10 bases remaining between them. Germline V lookup: CDR1 MNHNS, CDR2 SASEGT. CDR3 DNA sequence: TGTGCCAGCAGTTTACAGGGTTCCAAAAACATTCAGTACTTC. Translated: CASSLQGSKNIQYF.

The chain couples TRBV6-1 to TRBJ2-1; D possibly corresponds to TRBD2 (6 bases). The CDR3 runs to 13 residues. The V and J ends lost 4 bases and 8 bases respectively, with 12 bases between them. Germline CDR1 is MNHNS and CDR2 is SASEGT. CDR3 nucleotide sequence: TGTGCCAGCAGTGGGACTACTTTCCATGAGCAGTTCTTC. Its translation is CASSGTTFHEQFF.

In its sample, this clonotype was seen once. The chain carries TRBV6-1 and TRBJ2-5; D ambiguous. V lost 5 bases and J lost 4, with 14 bases in between. Germline assignment: CDR1 MNHNS and CDR2 SASEGT. The CDR3 is made up of 14 amino acids. CDR3 sequence reads: CASSPGLPPETQYF. The CDR3, as DNA: TGTGCCAGCAGTCCGGGCTTGCCTCCAGAGACCCAGTACTTC.

This clonotype has more than one count but fewer than ten. The rearrangement links TRBV12-3 or TRBV12-4 to TRBJ2-1; 9 positions agree with TRBD2. Near its end, the DNA agrees better with TRBJ2-7, so the J call may be wrong. This CDR3 contains 14 residues. CDR3: CASSRTSADYEQYF. The CDR3, as DNA: TGTGCCAGCAGTCGGACTAGCGCGGACTACGAGCAGTACTTC.